This TCR beta chain was profiled in a study of shared clonotypes between healthy human individuals. Study observations and caveats: In having few donors, the study represented limited genetic and exposure-history diversity.

Sequencing was performed with immunoSEQ multiplex PCR; in TCRdb, only in-frame clones are kept and a portion is missing. The profile shows around 2,000,000 clones, about 95% of them singletons. CD45RO-negative, CCR7-positively selected cells formed the naive CD8 fraction, excluding terminally differentiated effector memory CD45RA+ cells. A note on this clone: The antigen is unknown.

Sequenced: naive CD8+ T cells sorted from blood. This TCR derives from a man aged 18 to 30 in good health.

CDR3 in amino acids: CASSQLPGTGPETQYF. CDR3 sequence (DNA): TGTGCCAGCAGCCAACTTCCCGGGACAGGGCCGGAGACCCAGTACTTC. J is TRBJ2-5 and V is TRBV14, with 9 bases identical to TRBD1. V was pared by 2 bases and J by 5 bases, with 9 bases of the junction left unmatched. CDR1 and CDR2 from the germline V gene are SGHDN and FVKESK. CDR3 length equals 16 residues. Filled out from reference TRBV14 and TRBJ2-5, the complete variable domain reads EAGVTQFPSHSVIEKGQTVTLRCDPISGHDNLYWYRRVMGKEIKFLLHFVKESKQDESGMPNNRFLAERTGGTYSTLKVQPAELEDSGVYFCASSQLPGTGPETQYFGPGTRLLVL.